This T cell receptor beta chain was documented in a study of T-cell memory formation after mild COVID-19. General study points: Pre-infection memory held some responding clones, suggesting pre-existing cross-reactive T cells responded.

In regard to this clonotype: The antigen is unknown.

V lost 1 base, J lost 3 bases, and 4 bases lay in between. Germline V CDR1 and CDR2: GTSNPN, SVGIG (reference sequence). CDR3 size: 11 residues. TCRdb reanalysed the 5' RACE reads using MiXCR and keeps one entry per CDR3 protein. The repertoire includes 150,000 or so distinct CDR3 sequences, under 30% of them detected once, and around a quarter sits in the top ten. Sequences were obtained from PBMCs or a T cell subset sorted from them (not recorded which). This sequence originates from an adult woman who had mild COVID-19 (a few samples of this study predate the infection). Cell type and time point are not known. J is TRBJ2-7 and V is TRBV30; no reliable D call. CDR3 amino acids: CAWSDIYEQYF. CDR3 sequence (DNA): TGTGCCTGGAGTGACATCTACGAGCAGTACTTC. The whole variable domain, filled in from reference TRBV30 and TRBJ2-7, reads SQTIHQWPATLVQPVGSPLSLECTVEGTSNPNLYWYRQAAGRGLQLLFYSVGIGQISSEVPQNLSASRPQDRQFILSSKKLLLSDSGFYLCAWSDIYEQYFGPGTRLTVT.